Following are 20 T cell receptor beta chains from one sample sequenced in a study of T cells in Graves' hyperthyroidism and ophthalmopathy. Amplified regions were TCR beta CDR3 sequences from RNA transcripts. The TCR CDR3 first-round RT-PCR relied on the HTBI primer set. TCRdb reprocessed the multiplex PCR reads with MiXCR, giving one entry per CDR3 protein. This sample has 34,000 or so distinct CDR3 sequences; 45% to 55% occur once, and the top ten carry roughly 27%. Specimen: blood. The receptor set was obtained from a woman aged 35 to 49 with Graves' ophthalmopathy.

This clonotype was picked up many times. The chain uses TRBV27 and TRBJ2-3; the match to TRBD2 covers 8 bases. The CDR3 totals 17 residues. Germline V gene sequence: CDR1 MNHEY, CDR2 SMNVEV (reference sequence). The ends lost 2 bases at V and 1 base at J; junction bases unmatched: 8. CDR3 residues: CASSLRFETSGTDTQYF. DNA for the CDR3: TGTGCCAGCAGTTTACGCTTCGAGACTAGCGGCACAGATACGCAGTATTTT.

In its sample, this clonotype was seen many times. This chain links TRBV6-1 with TRBJ1-5; 7 positions match TRBD1. CDR3 length: 12 amino acids. The V segment lost 2 bases and the J segment 9 bases; nucleotides outside the gene matches: 1. In germline, CDR1 is MNHNS, CDR2 SASEGT. CDR3 nucleotide sequence: TGTGCCAGCAGTGAATCAGGGGGGCCCCAGCATTTT. This sequence encodes CASSESGGPQHF.

There are many counts of this clonotype. V usage is TRBV20-1 and J usage is TRBJ2-1; the D is unclear. The CDR3 has 15 residues. The V end was cut by 4 bases, the J end by 7 bases, with 20 bases between. The germline gives CDR1 DFQATT, CDR2 SNEGSKA (reference sequence). The CDR3: CSAIGSSQFKNEQFF. The CDR3 DNA sequence: TGCAGTGCTATCGGTAGCAGCCAATTCAAGAATGAGCAGTTCTTC.

This chain joins TRBV20-1 and TRBJ2-6, with D hard to call. The V gene lost 1 base and the J gene lost 2 bases, with 3 bases spanning the gap. Germline-derived CDR1 and CDR2 are DFQATT and SNEGSKA (reference sequence). This CDR3 has 13 residues. DNA for the CDR3: TGCAGTGCTAGAGTTCCTGGGGCCAACGTCCTGACTTTC. It encodes CSARVPGANVLTF.

This clonotype was counted at least ten times. V and J are TRBV13 and TRBJ1-5; TRBD1 aligns across 8 bases. CDR1 PRHDT and CDR2 FYEKMQ come from the germline V gene (reference sequence). The CDR3 length is 17 residues. Germline trimming cut 0 bases from V and 4 bases from J; bases unmatched to any gene: 8. Here the CDR3 reads CASSLGYQGAGNQPQHF. The CDR3 bases are TGTGCCAGCAGCTTAGGATATCAGGGGGCGGGTAATCAGCCCCAGCATTTT.

V is TRBV11-2 and J is TRBJ1-5, with 7 bases identical to TRBD1. J lost 7 bases, V lost 1 base, and 10 bases had no gene match. The CDR3 consists of 16 residues. Germline V gene sequence: CDR1 SGHAT, CDR2 FQNNGV. CDR3 DNA sequence: TGTGCCAGCAGCTTAGTGGGACCTCAGGGGGTCCAGCCCCAGCATTTT. This codes for CASSLVGPQGVQPQHF.

In this sample, this clonotype turned up once. This rearrangement joins TRBV6-5 to TRBJ2-6; D not certain. The CDR3 covers 13 residues. Trimming shortened V by 5 bases and J by 4 bases, and 6 bases separated the two germline ends. The germline V gene encodes CDR1 MNHEY and CDR2 SVGAGI. DNA for the CDR3: TGTGCCAGCAGTCCCTTAGGGGCCAACGTCCTGACTTTC. This codes for CASSPLGANVLTF.

The chain combines TRBV2 with TRBJ1-1, with 11 bases matching TRBD1. Trimming at V came to 7 bases and at J to 7 bases, leaving 8 bases not matched to a gene. CDR3 size: 14 residues. From germline, CDR1 is SNHLY and CDR2 FYNNEI. The CDR3 region is CASNGDRGRVEAFF. CDR3 nucleotides: TGTGCCAGCAACGGGGACAGGGGGAGGGTTGAAGCTTTCTTT.

The chain is built from TRBV7-6 and TRBJ2-3; the D gene could be TRBD1 or TRBD2 (5 bases each). Germline assignment: CDR1 SGHVS and CDR2 FNYEAQ. There are 17 residues in the CDR3. V lost 5 bases and J lost 0, with 18 bases in between. The CDR3 region has the DNA TGTGCCAGCAGCCTATTTAGTGGGGGAAGCAGCACAGATACGCAGTATTTT. This translates into CASSLFSGGSSTDTQYF.

CDR3 bases: TGTGCCAGCAGTTACTCACAGGGACGGGGAGCTTTGGATACGCAGTATTTT. This gives the protein CASSYSQGRGALDTQYF. The V call is TRBV6-5, the J call TRBJ2-3; TRBD1 is a possible D gene (6 bases). V lost 0 bases and J lost 6, with 19 bases in between. This CDR3 comprises 17 residues. The germline gives CDR1 MNHEY, CDR2 SVGAGI.

J is TRBJ1-4 and V is TRBV2; weak D call: TRBD1 (5 bases). Deletions cut 8 bases from V and 4 bases from J, with 11 bases between. This CDR3 region has 13 residues. Germline V gives CDR1 SNHLY, CDR2 FYNNEI. The CDR3 sequence is CASGGLDNEKLFF. CDR3 nucleotides: TGTGCCAGCGGGGGACTGGATAATGAAAAACTGTTTTTT.

On this clonotype itself: This may be a read error: a much more frequent sequence differs by one nucleotide. V gene TRBV4-1 combines with J gene TRBJ2-1, with D hard to call. Per the germline V gene, CDR1 is MGHRA and CDR2 is YSYEKL. CDR3 length: 14 amino acids. The CDR3 reads CASSQDRTNNGQFF. Written as DNA, the CDR3 is TGCGCCAGCAGCCAAGACAGGACCAACAATGGGCAGTTCTTC.

This chain uses TRBV2 with TRBJ1-2; perhaps TRBD1 as D (6 bases). The CDR3 is 11 residues long. The V end was cut by 4 bases, the J end by 8 bases, with 8 bases between. The V gene's germline CDR1 is SNHLY and CDR2 FYNNEI. The CDR3 region is CASSGGGGYTF. CDR3 in DNA: TGTGCCAGCAGTGGGGGGGGCGGCTACACCTTC.

A single count supports this clonotype. Possible read error: a much larger clone is one base away. The CDR3 does not end in the conserved phenylalanine or tryptophan, so this is likely a read error. The DNA is omitted, as the CDR3 cannot be located on it reliably, and the CDR3 follows TCRdb's listing. This chain connects TRBV3-2 to TRBJ1-1; the table's TRBD1 call for D was not verified on the DNA. TRBV3-2 is a recognized pseudogene. Inclusive of both ends, the CDR3 amounts to 13 amino acids. This chain's CDR3 is CASRDTLNTEAFV.

This clonotype was seen many times. V usage is TRBV7-9 and J usage is TRBJ1-3; no clear D gene. The CDR3 is 15 residues long. Trimming cost V 0 bases and J 0 bases, with 6 bases left between them. Per the germline V gene, CDR1 is SEHNR and CDR2 is FQNEAQ (reference sequence). The CDR3 DNA reads TGTGCCAGCAGCTTAGCGGGGAGCTCTGGAAACACCATATATTTT. It translates to CASSLAGSSGNTIYF.

In this sample, this clonotype turned up many times. The V gene is TRBV9, the J gene TRBJ2-3, with unresolved D. The CDR3 extends over 14 amino acids. V was shortened by 2 bases and J by 2 bases, with 9 bases between the two germline ends. The germline V gene encodes CDR1 SGDLS and CDR2 YYNGEE. As DNA, the CDR3 is TGTGCCAGCAGCGTCGACGGAACCACAGATACGCAGTATTTT. Translation gives CASSVDGTTDTQYF.

The CDR3 region is CSASLRTSGGADTQYF. CDR3 bases: TGCAGTGCTAGCTTAAGGACTAGCGGGGGAGCAGATACGCAGTATTTT. The chain uses TRBV20-1 and TRBJ2-3; 13 positions match TRBD2. This CDR3 region has 16 residues. Trimming at V came to 3 bases and at J to 4 bases, leaving 7 bases not matched to a gene. Germline V gene sequence: CDR1 DFQATT, CDR2 SNEGSKA (reference sequence).

The sample holds many counts of this clonotype. V and J are TRBV7-3 and TRBJ2-5; 7 bases are a match to TRBD1. There are 16 residues in the CDR3. V dropped 8 bases and J dropped 5; count of bases not matched to a gene: 17. The germline gives CDR1 SGHTA, CDR2 FQGTGA. CDR3 DNA sequence: TGTGCCAGCTTTAGGGGGCGGCCCGTATGTGGGGAGACCCAGTACTTC. This encodes CASFRGRPVCGETQYF.

This clonotype was seen only once. The chain is built from TRBV19 and TRBJ2-7; the match to TRBD1 covers 12 bases. In germline, CDR1 is LNHDA, CDR2 SQIVND (reference sequence). With 5 bases clipped from V and 6 bases from J, the junction kept 5 bases outside the gene matches. This CDR3 comprises 14 residues. The CDR3 sequence is CASSLGTGGFEQYF. The CDR3 region has the DNA TGTGCCAGTAGTCTCGGGACAGGGGGCTTCGAGCAGTACTTC.

The rearrangement uses TRBV2 and TRBJ1-4, with no clear D. V was trimmed by 3 bases and J by 8 bases, leaving 10 bases between them. Germline-derived CDR1 and CDR2 are SNHLY and FYNNEI. CDR3 length equals 13 residues. The CDR3 sequence: CASSDPLSEKLFF. The CDR3 coding sequence is TGTGCCAGCAGTGATCCCCTCTCCGAAAAACTGTTTTTT.